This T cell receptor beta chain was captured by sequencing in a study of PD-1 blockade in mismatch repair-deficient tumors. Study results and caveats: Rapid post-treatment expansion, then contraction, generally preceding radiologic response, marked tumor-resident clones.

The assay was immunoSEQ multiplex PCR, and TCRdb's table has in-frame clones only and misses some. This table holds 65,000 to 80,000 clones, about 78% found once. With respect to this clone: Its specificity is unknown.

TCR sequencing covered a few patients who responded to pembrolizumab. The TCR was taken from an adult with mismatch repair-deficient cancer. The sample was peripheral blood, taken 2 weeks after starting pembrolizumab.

The CDR3 DNA reads as TGCGCCAGCAGCGACGGGACATCCATGAGGCACACTGAAGCTTTCTTT. It is translated as CASSDGTSMRHTEAFF. The rearrangement links TRBV5-1 to TRBJ1-1; TRBD1 is a possible D gene (6 bases). Germline CDR1 reads SGHRS; CDR2 reads YFSETQ. V was shortened by 4 bases and J by 3 bases, with 19 bases between the two germline ends. The CDR3 consists of 16 residues.